Shown below are 14 T cell receptor beta chains from a single sample sequenced in a study of T-cell reconstitution after alpha-beta-depleted transplantation in children. The library targeted TCRbeta and was prepared with unique molecular identifiers. TCRdb redid the calling of the PCR reads with MiXCR, one entry per CDR3 protein. The table lists a few hundred thousand distinct CDR3 sequences, around 8.9% of them singletons. The starting material was PBMCs from the stem cell graft donor, obtained from the stem cell graft. The receptors here all came from a human donor who donated a stem cell graft to a child with SCID.

In the case of this clonotype: Its ends do not fully match the called genes, so a read error is possible. The rearrangement links TRBV27 to TRBJ2-7; D remains ambiguous. This CDR3 is built from 15 residues. Germline V lookup: CDR1 MNHEY, CDR2 SMNVEV (reference sequence). CDR3 loop: CATSLGVPPTYEQYF. In nucleotides, the CDR3 is TGTGCCACCAGTTTAGGCGTGCCCCCAACCTACGAGCAGTACTTC.

This clonotype was picked up many times. The chain is built from TRBV7-9 and TRBJ2-4, with TRBD1 as a possible D gene (6 bases). Deletions cut 3 bases from V and 1 base from J, with 13 bases between. This CDR3 region has 16 residues. Germline CDR1 is SEHNR and CDR2 is FQNEAQ (reference sequence). The CDR3 reads CASSFSSQGAKNIQYF. The CDR3 nucleotides are TGTGCCAGCAGCTTTTCCTCTCAGGGGGCCAAAAACATTCAGTACTTC.

This clonotype has only a few counts. The chain joins TRBV5-1 to TRBJ2-2; TRBD1 aligns across 8 bases. From germline, CDR1 is SGHRS and CDR2 YFSETQ. The CDR3 has 14 amino acids. V lost 6 bases, J lost 6 bases, and 7 bases stayed unmatched. CDR3 region: CASIPGTGPGELFF. The CDR3 DNA reads TGCGCCAGCATACCCGGGACAGGACCCGGGGAGCTGTTTTTT. Filled out from reference TRBV5-1 and TRBJ2-2, the complete variable domain reads KAGVTQTPRYLIKTRGQQVTLSCSPISGHRSVSWYQQTPGQGLQFLFEYFSETQRNKGNFPGRFSGRQFSNSRSEMNVSTLELGDSALYLCASIPGTGPGELFFGEGSRLTVL.

In this sample, this clonotype turned up many times. The rearrangement uses TRBV12-3 or TRBV12-4 and TRBJ2-1; TRBD2 aligns across 12 bases. The CDR3 runs to 16 residues. The junction had 5 bases not matched to a gene; V was cut back by 6 bases and J by 2 bases. CDR3 region: CASSPGLAGTYNEQFF. The DNA for the CDR3 is TGTGCCAGCAGCCCCGGACTAGCGGGGACCTACAATGAGCAGTTCTTC.

This clonotype was seen ten or more times. V gene TRBV7-9 combines with J gene TRBJ2-1; 7 positions match TRBD2. Unmatched junction bases numbered 18, after V lost 4 bases and J lost 6 bases. Per germline, CDR1 SEHNR and CDR2 FQNEAQ (reference sequence). The CDR3 sequence is 18 residues long. The CDR3 bases are TGTGCCAGCAGCTCAAGAGGGAAGGCGGGGGTTTTTGTCAATGAGCAGTTCTTC. As protein: CASSSRGKAGVFVNEQFF.

This clonotype has at least ten counts. The V gene is TRBV20-1, the J gene TRBJ2-1, with a possible D match to TRBD2 (7 bases). This CDR3 is 17 amino acids long. V lost 0 bases and J lost 7, with 22 bases in between. The germline gives CDR1 DFQATT, CDR2 SNEGSKA (reference sequence). The CDR3 protein is CSARDRVRGGGRNEQFF. Written as DNA, the CDR3 is TGCAGTGCTAGAGACCGAGTAAGGGGGGGGGGCAGAAATGAGCAGTTCTTC.

In its sample, this clonotype was seen many times. V and J are TRBV7-2 and TRBJ1-4; 8 bases line up with TRBD1. Germline lookup yields CDR1 SGHTA and CDR2 FQGNSA. The CDR3 covers 13 residues. J was trimmed by 7 bases and V by 4 bases; bases with no gene match: 2. The CDR3 is CASSWGTGEKLFF. CDR3 coding DNA: TGTGCCAGCAGCTGGGGGACAGGTGAAAAACTGTTTTTT.

This clonotype was picked up many times. CDR3 in amino acids: CASSVVSGYGYTF. The CDR3 nucleotides read TGTGCCAGCAGCGTAGTCTCCGGATATGGCTACACCTTC. This rearrangement joins TRBV9 to TRBJ1-2; D uncertain. V was shortened by 0 bases and J by 5 bases, with 8 bases between the two germline ends. Germline-derived CDR1 and CDR2 are SGDLS and YYNGEE. The CDR3 length is 13 residues.

This clonotype came up many times. CDR3 coding DNA: TGCGCCAGCAGCACCGGACAGGGAAAATTCGCCGGGGAGCTGTTTTTT. This codes for CASSTGQGKFAGELFF. This sequence joins TRBV5-1 and TRBJ2-2, with TRBD1 identical over 8 bases. After removal of 4 bases from V and 6 bases from J, the junction contained 11 bases not matched to a gene. The CDR3 has 16 amino acids. CDR1 is SGHRS, CDR2 YFSETQ, per germline.

This clonotype was seen many times. V usage is TRBV27 and J usage is TRBJ1-5; D might be TRBD1 (6 bases). The V gene's germline CDR1 is MNHEY and CDR2 SMNVEV (reference sequence). The CDR3 is 14 amino acids. V lost 6 bases and J 5 bases, leaving 14 bases between the germline ends. The CDR3: CASSSGDWDQPQHF. In nucleotides, the CDR3 is TGTGCCAGCAGCTCAGGGGATTGGGATCAGCCCCAGCATTTT.

This clonotype has ten or more counts. The chain uses TRBV4-3 and TRBJ1-2; tentative D call: TRBD1 (5 bases). Deletions cut 1 base from V and 5 bases from J, with 14 bases between. Germline V gene sequence: CDR1 LGHNA, CDR2 YSLEER. The CDR3 is 15 residues long. This chain's CDR3 is CASSQVRGKVYGYTF. The CDR3 DNA sequence: TGCGCCAGCAGCCAAGTGAGGGGAAAGGTGTATGGCTACACCTTC.

This clonotype has a count of ten or more. The genes are TRBV20-1 and TRBJ2-7, with D tentatively TRBD2 (5 bases). From germline, CDR1 is DFQATT and CDR2 SNEGSKA (reference sequence). The CDR3 loop spans 15 amino acids. V was trimmed by 2 bases and J by 0 bases, leaving 14 bases between them. The CDR3 is CSARSLAGSSYEQYF. CDR3 in DNA: TGCAGTGCTAGATCGCTGGCGGGTAGCTCCTACGAGCAGTACTTC.

At least ten counts were recorded for this clonotype. This rearrangement joins TRBV5-6 to TRBJ2-5; D may be TRBD1 or TRBD2 (5 bases each). This CDR3 is built from 14 residues. CDR1 and CDR2 (germline): SGHDT, YYEEEE. Deletions cut 2 bases from V and 2 bases from J, with 10 bases between. CDR3 region: CASSFRDGQETQYF. CDR3 nucleotide sequence: TGTGCCAGCAGCTTCCGGGACGGACAAGAGACCCAGTACTTC. Complete variable domain (other parts from reference TRBV5-6 and TRBJ2-5): DAGVTQSPTHLIKTRGQQVTLRCSPKSGHDTVSWYQQALGQGPQFIFQYYEEEERQRGNFPDRFSGHQFPNYSSELNVNALLLGDSALYLCASSFRDGQETQYFGPGTRLLVL.

This clonotype has ten or more counts. The J gene is TRBJ2-5, the V gene TRBV7-9; the D is unclear. Germline assignment: CDR1 SEHNR and CDR2 FQNEAQ (reference sequence). The length of the CDR3 is 12 residues. V lost 1 base, J lost 5 bases, and 5 bases lay in between. This chain's CDR3 is CASSLVFETQYF. The CDR3 DNA follows: TGTGCCAGCAGCTTAGTTTTCGAGACCCAGTACTTC.